The 13 T cell receptor beta chains reported below all come from one sample, sequenced in a study of blood T cell repertoires in COVID-19. TCRdb's copy holds only in-frame clones and misses some; the assay was immunoSEQ multiplex PCR. The table lists about 140,000 clones, about 80% of them singletons, with about 5.8% in the top ten. Input material: peripheral blood. The receptors were sampled from a human donor in a cohort sampled during active COVID-19.

This clone was observed a handful of times. The rearrangement uses TRBV27 and TRBJ2-1; 8 bases map to TRBD1. Trimming cost V 8 bases and J 3 bases; bases outside gene matches: 9. The CDR3 totals 15 residues. Germline CDR1 reads MNHEY; CDR2 reads SMNVEV (reference sequence). The CDR3 sequence is CASRGTQGGYNEQFF. CDR3 nucleotides: TGTGCCAGCCGGGGGACACAGGGGGGCTACAATGAGCAGTTCTTC.

There are a few counts of this clone. Distinct nucleotide sequences in the sample also encode this CDR3. This rearrangement joins TRBV19 to TRBJ1-5; D unclear. The germline V gene encodes CDR1 LNHDA and CDR2 SQIVND (reference sequence). V dropped 6 bases and J dropped 2 bases, with 11 bases sitting between them. The CDR3 sequence is 14 residues long. The CDR3 coding sequence is TGTGCCAGTAGCCCCCGTAGAGGCAATCAGCCCCAGCATTTT. Its translation is CASSPRRGNQPQHF.

This clone was counted between two and nine times. The rearrangement joins TRBV2 to TRBJ2-2, with D hard to call. This CDR3 is built from 13 residues. Germline values: CDR1 SNHLY, CDR2 FYNNEI. The V end was cut by 3 bases, the J end by 6 bases, with 8 bases between. CDR3 DNA sequence: TGTGCCAGCAGTGAGTCGAGGTCCGGGGAGCTGTTTTTT. Translating it yields CASSESRSGELFF.

This rearrangement joins TRBV10-2 to TRBJ1-4, with D possibly being TRBD1 (5 bases). V was clipped by 2 bases and J by 7 bases, with 11 bases between them. The germline V gene has CDR1 WSHSY and CDR2 SAAADI. CDR3 length equals 14 residues. CDR3 region: CASSENRLGEKLFF. Here the CDR3 DNA reads TGCGCCAGCAGTGAGAACAGGTTGGGTGAAAAACTGTTTTTT.

The V call is TRBV20-1, the J call TRBJ2-7; 9 bases are a match to TRBD2. V was pared by 3 bases and J by 7 bases, with 13 bases of the junction left unmatched. Germline values: CDR1 DFQATT, CDR2 SNEGSKA (reference sequence). The CDR3 contains 15 residues. The CDR3 bases are TGCAGTGCTAGTTTGCCCGCGGGGGGGCCCAGGGAGCAGTACTTC. Amino acid sequence: CSASLPAGGPREQYF.

The V gene is TRBV29-1, the J gene TRBJ2-7; the D gene is possibly TRBD2 (5 bases). Trimming took off 4 bases at V and 3 bases at J, with 10 bases between the two ends. The length of the CDR3 is 12 residues. The germline CDR1 and CDR2 sequences are SQVTM and ANQGSEA. CDR3 loop: CSVARDRYEQYF. The CDR3 nucleotides are TGCAGCGTTGCGAGGGATCGCTACGAGCAGTACTTC.

The V call is TRBV6-6, the J call TRBJ2-3; 7 bases are a match to TRBD1. V lost 5 bases, J lost 4 bases, and 6 bases stayed unmatched. The germline V gene has CDR1 MNHNY and CDR2 SVGAGI (reference sequence). This CDR3 is built from 14 residues. The CDR3 DNA is TGTGCCAGCAGTCCACTGACAGGGTCAGATACGCAGTATTTT. This sequence encodes CASSPLTGSDTQYF.

This clone came up once. This rearrangement joins TRBV28 to TRBJ1-1, with D hard to call. The CDR3 is 14 amino acids. Trimming left V 5 bases short and J 5 bases short, with 15 bases between. CDR1 is MDHEN and CDR2 is SYDVKM in the germline V gene. The CDR3 here is CASSPEGRGTEAFF. CDR3 in DNA: TGTGCCAGCAGTCCCGAGGGTAGAGGGACTGAAGCTTTCTTT.

V usage is TRBV11-2 and J usage is TRBJ2-7; the D gene is possibly TRBD2 (6 bases). The CDR3 contains 15 residues. Trimming took off 4 bases at V and 1 base at J, with 14 bases between the two ends. Germline-derived CDR1 and CDR2 are SGHAT and FQNNGV. The CDR3 sequence: CASSSNRDSSYEQYF. The CDR3 bases are TGTGCCAGCAGCTCTAATCGGGACTCTTCCTACGAGCAGTACTTC.

This chain uses TRBV28 with TRBJ1-3; D remains unclear. CDR1 is MDHEN and CDR2 is SYDVKM in the germline V gene. This CDR3 spans 11 amino acids. V dropped 5 bases and J dropped 5 bases, with 4 bases sitting between them. CDR3 protein: CASSRRNTIYF. Here the CDR3 DNA reads TGTGCCAGCAGTCGTCGAAACACCATATATTTT.

The V gene is TRBV19, the J gene TRBJ2-5; 13 bases agree with TRBD2. After removal of 7 bases from V and 1 base from J, the junction contained 3 bases not matched to a gene. The germline V gene has CDR1 LNHDA and CDR2 SQIVND (reference sequence). The CDR3 has 15 residues. CDR3 in DNA: TGTGCCAGTACGTGGACTAGCGGGGGCCAAGAGACCCAGTACTTC. Translating gives CASTWTSGGQETQYF.

V gene TRBV5-8 combines with J gene TRBJ1-1; D might be TRBD1 (6 bases). The CDR3 is made up of 16 amino acids. Trimming took 3 bases from V and 1 from J, leaving 16 bases between them. The germline V gene has CDR1 SGHTS and CDR2 YDEGEE. The CDR3: CASSYVFTGRNTEAFF. For the CDR3, the DNA is TGTGCCAGCAGCTATGTTTTCACAGGGAGGAACACTGAAGCTTTCTTT.

This chain uses TRBV6-5 with TRBJ2-7; 7 nucleotides line up with TRBD1. There are 14 residues in the CDR3. CDR1 and CDR2 from the germline V gene are MNHEY and SVGAGI. V shed 2 bases and J 0 bases; nucleotides not matched to a gene: 1. Written as DNA, the CDR3 is TGTGCCAGCAGTTACGACAGGGCCTCCTACGAGCAGTACTTC. Its protein product is CASSYDRASYEQYF.